This TCR beta chain emerged from a study of T-cell memory formation after mild COVID-19. Study-level background: TCR clusters were mostly donor specific.

5'RACE with constant-segment primers yielded barcoded, UMI-tagged TCR alpha and TCR beta cDNA libraries. TCRdb itself ran the 5' RACE reads through MiXCR, one entry per CDR3 protein. The data contain 380,000 or so distinct CDR3 sequences, roughly 15% of them singletons. Remarks on this clonotype: Its antigen is as yet unknown.

The V gene's germline CDR1 is WSHSY and CDR2 SAAADI. The CDR3 consists of 15 residues. Trimming removed 4 bases from V and 6 bases from J, with 17 bases in between. Findings of the study overall: The study found contracting CD4+ clones mainly in CM and EM and contracting CD8+ clones in EMRA. Day 15 to 85 contracting clones showed balanced CD4/CD8; day 15 to 37 expanders favored CD4+.

This TCR was sampled from a man younger than 35 who had mild COVID-19 (a few samples of this study predate the infection). Cell type and time point are not known. The chain employs TRBV10-2 and TRBJ2-3; D may match TRBD1 or TRBD2 (7 bases each). The sequencing input was PBMCs or a T cell subset sorted from them (not recorded which). The CDR3 reads CASSVGGGPFDTQYF. The CDR3 bases are TGCGCCAGCAGTGTGGGAGGGGGCCCCTTCGATACGCAGTATTTT.